This paragraph covers one TCR beta chain sequence. Its cognate antigen has yet to be identified. No per-base quality is available; no much larger clone lies one base away. This entry belongs to a study of OX40 agonist ivuxolimab in advanced cancers. In terms of the full investigation: Ivuxolimab was a fully human IgG2 agonistic monoclonal antibody targeting the costimulatory receptor OX40 (CD134). Intravenous ivuxolimab was administered to patients every 2 weeks at six dose levels: 0.01, 0.1, 0.3, 1.5, 3 and 10 mg/kg. Of the approximately 54 patients in dose escalation, 19 had hepatocellular carcinoma, some 15 had melanoma, 9 had renal cell carcinoma and 9 had head and neck cancer. A male proportion of 75% to 85% and a mean age of around 60 years, ranging from about 20 to 79, were recorded for the dose-escalation cohort. Prior anti-PD-1, anti-PD-L1 or anti-CTLA-4 therapy was permitted, and approximately 42% of dose-escalation patients had received checkpoint inhibitors. Partial responses were achieved by three dose-escalation patients, of whom one had hepatocellular carcinoma and two had cutaneous melanoma. Peripheral TCRbeta sequencing aimed to test whether ivuxolimab altered TCR sequence diversity and caused clonal T-cell expansion. The paper reports the monotherapy dose-escalation portion (N = 52 patients) of the phase I ivuxolimab trial.

Spanning cysteine to phenylalanine, the CDR3 consists of 15 amino acids. Just the 45-base CDR3 DNA is kept, in frame starting at base 1. At the junction V is shortened by 3 bases and J by 1 base, with 11 bases in between. Based on the germline V gene, the CDR1 and CDR2 sequences are MDHEN and SYDVKM. The paper as a whole reports these results and caveats: Low levels of normalized T-cell clonal expansion were also shown by some nonresponding patients. At doses of 0.1 to 3.0 mg/kg, clonal expansion of both CD4+ and CD8+ blood T cells was observed from baseline to week 6. The antigen specificity of the clonally expanded peripheral T cells was not determined. In the 0.1-3.0 mg/kg groups, partial responders had among the lowest normalized peripheral clonal expansion, particularly in CD8+ T cells. After ivuxolimab, expanded clones were on average more numerous among CD8+ T cells than among CD4+ T cells.

Genomic DNA was isolated from the sorted cells so that the TCRbeta CDR3 region could be sequenced. The immunoSEQ Assay was used to sequence the TCRbeta CDR3 regions. Drawn from immuneACCESS, this table holds only the in-frame rearrangements with V and J called that TCRdb kept. Clones are partly lost; checked studies trace under half to an unresolved V gene and leave the rest unexplained. The sample has 95,000 to 150,000 clones on record, 93% of them singletons. The ten largest clones take up around 0.15% of the sample. The trial excluded patients who had a history of autoimmune disease or were on systemic immunosuppression. Peripheral blood for TCR sequencing was collected from all dose cohorts at baseline, on cycle 4 day 1, and on cycle 7 day 1. Samples were obtained from an open-label, multicenter, first-in-human phase I dose-escalation trial of ivuxolimab. Adults with locally advanced or metastatic head and neck squamous cell, hepatocellular, melanoma or renal cell carcinoma were enrolled in the trial. Before TCR sequencing, CD4+ and CD8+ T cells were separately sorted from peripheral blood.

The sequence came from an adult with an advanced solid tumor such as melanoma, head and neck, liver or kidney cancer. This sequence uses TRBV28 and TRBJ2-3; the D segment could be TRBD2, given 6 matching bases. This material consisted of CD4+ or CD8+ T cells sorted from blood, taken in a trial of the OX40 agonist ivuxolimab. The CDR3 is CASSFGSGGTDTQYF. The DNA reads as follows: TGTGCCAGCAGTTTCGGGAGTGGGGGCACAGATACGCAGTATTTT.